This T cell receptor beta chain was found in a study of beta chain features in type 1 diabetes. Study outcomes and limitations: Within the patient group, naive, central memory and Treg TCRB repertoires appeared more similar to each other than within healthy donors. Shorter TCRB CDR3s, moderately but significantly so, were found in Type 1 diabetes patients in all four CD4+ subsets.

Of the isolated RNA, all was reverse transcribed, and so the sequenced material was expressed TCRB transcripts. Using immunoSEQ multiplex PCR, the repertoire was profiled, and TCRdb retains in-frame clones only, with some absent. The sample carries about 660,000 clones, around 15% recorded once. In the case of this clone: Its target is not known.

The CDR3 spans 15 residues. Trimming took 5 bases from V and 0 from J, leaving 14 bases between them. CDR1 is MNHEY and CDR2 is SMNVEV in the germline V gene (reference sequence). The receptor was derived from a man between 18 and 35 years old with type 1 diabetes. Sequencing was done on a sample of naive CD4+ T cells from blood. The chain carries TRBV27 and TRBJ2-7; tentative D call: TRBD2 (5 bases). This chain's CDR3 is CASSPKDWYSYEQYF. Here the CDR3 DNA reads TGTGCCAGCAGTCCGAAGGACTGGTACTCCTACGAGCAGTACTTC.